The 30 T cell receptor beta chains presented below share a single source sample, sequenced in a study of vaccination effects on CD4 cells after COVID-19. The table came from immunoSEQ multiplex PCR; TCRdb's copy has only in-frame clones and leaves some out. The sample has roughly 55,000 clones, approximately 78% seen once. Viral peptide pools were used in the ViraFEST assay to expand antigen-specific CD4+ T cells, and sequencing came afterward. Investigators separated out CD4+ T cells once approximately 10 days of culture had passed. The cohort was immunized with two doses of either the BNT162b2 or mRNA-1273 vaccine. Antigen specificity for these receptors is unknown. Sequenced material: CD4+ T cells from PBMCs cultured with HCoV-OC43 spike peptides, taken after COVID-19 vaccination. The subset denotes: HCoV-OC43 spike overlapping peptide pool stimulation. These receptor sequences come from a human donor who received a COVID-19 vaccine.

The rearrangement joins TRBV21-1 to TRBJ2-5; the listed D gene, TRBD2, was not tested against the DNA. TRBV21-1 is annotated as a pseudogene. This CDR3 is built from 12 residues. CDR3 DNA: TGTGCCAGCATAGGAGGTCCTAAGACCCAGTACTTC. Protein sequence: CASIGGPKTQYF.

This clone has only a few counts. The chain couples TRBV11-3 to TRBJ1-5; D is perhaps TRBD1 (5 bases). Germline lookup yields CDR1 SGHNT and CDR2 YENEEA. The CDR3 consists of 15 residues. The V end lost 3 bases, the J end lost 5 bases, and 14 bases lay between the germline ends. DNA for the CDR3: TGTGCCAGCAGCTTGGGACTGGGTGGATATCAGCCCCAGCATTTT. Its protein product is CASSLGLGGYQPQHF.

This chain uses TRBV14 with TRBJ1-2; D might be TRBD1 (5 bases). The CDR3 covers 13 residues. V was cut by 5 bases and J by 3 bases, with 10 bases left in between. Germline V gives CDR1 SGHDN, CDR2 FVKESK. CDR3 coding DNA: TGTGCCAGCAGCAAAGGGGTTGACTATGGCTACACCTTC. It is translated as CASSKGVDYGYTF.

This clone has more than one count but fewer than ten. The chain couples TRBV11-2 to TRBJ1-1, with D uncertain. CDR1 and CDR2 (germline): SGHAT, FQNNGV. This CDR3 is 11 amino acids long. V lost 5 bases, J lost 11 bases, and 12 bases lay in between. The CDR3 DNA follows: TGTGCCAGCAGCCCTCGTGCGGTCGCTTTCTTT. Translating it yields CASSPRAVAFF.

The chain employs TRBV10-1 and TRBJ2-7; D unclear. The germline V gene encodes CDR1 WNHNN and CDR2 SYGVQD (reference sequence). The CDR3 spans 11 residues. V was trimmed by 2 bases and J by 5 bases, leaving 4 bases between them. CDR3 sequence (DNA): TGCGCCAGCAGTGAGCAGAACGAGCAGTACGTC. Encoded protein: CASSEQNEQYV.

V usage is TRBV24-1 and J usage is TRBJ2-3; D ambiguous. Germline CDR1 and CDR2: KGHDR and SFDVKD. This CDR3 has 15 residues. V dropped 5 bases and J dropped 0 bases, with 11 bases sitting between them. CDR3 region: CATSGNLRSTDTQYF. Here the CDR3 DNA reads TGTGCCACCAGTGGGAACTTGCGTAGCACAGATACGCAGTATTTT.

The chain has TRBV5-5 and TRBJ2-5; TRBD2 matches 12 bases. This CDR3 comprises 16 residues. Germline assignment: CDR1 SGHKS and CDR2 YYEKEE (reference sequence). V trimming: 4 bases; J trimming: 5 bases; junction bases outside the gene matches: 9. CDR3 in DNA: TGTGCCAGCAGCCTAGCGGGGGGGACTCCCGGGGAGACCCAGTACTTC. This codes for CASSLAGGTPGETQYF.

The rearrangement uses TRBV12-3 or TRBV12-4 and TRBJ2-7; D unclear. Between the trimmed V and J ends, which lost 3 bases and 2 bases, there was a span of 8 bases. CDR3 size: 13 residues. The CDR3 region has the DNA TGTGCCAGCAGTTTTGGGCAGGCCTACGAGCAGTACGTC. Translating it yields CASSFGQAYEQYV.

V usage is TRBV2 and J usage is TRBJ1-5, with a weak D call TRBD1 (5 bases). CDR3 length: 13 amino acids. With 6 bases removed from V and 0 bases from J, the gap between germline ends came to 6 bases. Germline V lookup: CDR1 SNHLY, CDR2 FYNNEI. The CDR3: CASRTDSNQPQHF. In DNA form, the CDR3 reads TGTGCCAGCAGGACAGATAGCAATCAGCCCCAGCATTTT. The whole variable domain, filled in from reference TRBV2 and TRBJ1-5, reads EPEVTQTPSHQVTQMGQEVILRCVPISNHLYFYWYRQILGQKVEFLVSFYNNEISEKSEIFDDQFSVERPDGSNFTLKIRSTKLEDSAMYFCASRTDSNQPQHFGDGTRLSIL.

The rearrangement joins TRBV7-9 to TRBJ1-1; D uncertain. Trimming removed 2 bases at V and 1 base at J, with 8 bases between. The CDR3 contains 14 residues. CDR1 is SEHNR, CDR2 FQNEAQ, per germline (reference sequence). Here the CDR3 reads CASSLWERNTEAFF. The CDR3, as DNA: TGTGCCAGCAGCTTATGGGAGAGGAACACTGAAGCTTTCTTT.

This clone is a singleton in its sample. The chain joins TRBV6-5 to TRBJ2-5; D not certain. The CDR3 has 15 residues. The germline CDR1 and CDR2 sequences are MNHEY and SVGAGI. V gave up 5 bases and J gave up 1 base, with 14 bases separating them. CDR3 bases: TGTGCCAGCAGTCAGCCCGGAACGGTCCAAGAGACCCAGTACTTC. Residues: CASSQPGTVQETQYF.

The J gene is TRBJ2-2, the V gene TRBV10-3; 9 bases match TRBD1. The germline CDR1 and CDR2 sequences are ENHRY and SYGVKD. The CDR3 runs 15 residues. Losses at the gene ends were 3 bases for V and 6 bases for J; bases not matched to a gene: 5. The CDR3 loop is CAISDVTGGSGELFF. CDR3 DNA: TGTGCCATCAGTGATGTGACAGGGGGGTCCGGGGAGCTGTTTTTT.

V and J are TRBV19 and TRBJ1-1; 8 nucleotides align to TRBD1. J gave up 1 base and V 1 base, and 8 bases lay outside the gene matches. CDR3 length: 17 residues. Germline V gene lookup returns CDR1 LNHDA and CDR2 SQIVND (reference sequence). The CDR3 DNA reads TGTGCCAGTAGTATAGCCCACACGGGACAGGAGAACACTGAAGCTTTCTTT. It encodes CASSIAHTGQENTEAFF.

The CDR3 region is CASSKTGGFTGELFF. As DNA, the CDR3 is TGTGCCAGTAGTAAGACAGGGGGCTTCACCGGGGAGCTGTTTTTT. The chain couples TRBV19 to TRBJ2-2; 10 bases align to TRBD1. Trimming took 4 bases from V and 4 from J; bases not matched to a gene: 3. Germline loops: CDR1 LNHDA, CDR2 SQIVND (reference sequence). This CDR3 is 15 amino acids long.

This chain connects TRBV24-1 to TRBJ1-5; maybe TRBD1 (5 bases). V was pared by 4 bases and J by 5 bases, with 14 bases between. In germline, CDR1 is KGHDR, CDR2 SFDVKD. The CDR3 covers 15 residues. CDR3 bases: TGTGCCACCAGTGAGGGGGGTAAGGGAGATCAGCCCCAGCATTTT. Its protein product is CATSEGGKGDQPQHF.

The CDR3 reads CASSPTAYTGELFF. CDR3 DNA sequence: TGTGCCAGCAGTCCAACAGCTTACACCGGGGAGCTGTTTTTT. The chain couples TRBV6-4 to TRBJ2-2, with D unresolved. With 5 bases removed from V and 3 bases from J, the gap between germline ends came to 10 bases. The CDR3 totals 14 residues. Per the germline V gene, CDR1 is MRHNA and CDR2 is SNTAGT.

The rearrangement uses TRBV3-1 (or the pseudogene TRBV3-2) and TRBJ2-2; 11 bases are shared with TRBD1. The V and J ends lost 6 bases and 6 bases, in that order; junction bases with no gene match: 6. Germline CDR1 and CDR2: LGHDT and YNNKEL (reference sequence). This CDR3 comprises 15 residues. As DNA, the CDR3 is TGTGCCAGCAGTCACCGGGACAGGGGGGCCGGGGAGCTGTTTTTT. This gives the protein CASSHRDRGAGELFF.

J is TRBJ2-1 and V is TRBV21-1; the listed D gene, TRBD1, was not tested against the DNA. TRBV21-1 counts as a pseudogene. The CDR3 length is 17 residues. For the CDR3, the DNA is TGTGCCAGCAGCAAAGGGATCCGACAGGGTCGGGCAAATGAGCAGTTCTTC. Translated: CASSKGIRQGRANEQFF.

The chain uses TRBV6-4 and TRBJ2-1; D perhaps matches TRBD2 (6 bases). CDR3 size: 15 residues. CDR1 is MRHNA and CDR2 is SNTAGT in the germline V gene. V gave up 2 bases and J gave up 5 bases, with 13 bases separating them. CDR3 in amino acids: CASSDRGNLNNEQFF. As DNA, the CDR3 is TGTGCCAGCAGTGACCGGGGGAACCTAAACAATGAGCAGTTCTTC.

The rearrangement joins TRBV11-2 to TRBJ1-3; 10 bases align to TRBD1. The J segment lost 6 bases and the V segment lost 4 bases, leaving 6 bases of the junction unmatched. The CDR3 totals 15 residues. Germline CDR1 SGHAT, CDR2 FQNNGV. CDR3 amino acids: CASSSWDRGVNTIYF. The CDR3 region has the DNA TGTGCCAGCAGCTCCTGGGACAGGGGAGTAAACACCATATATTTT. The full variable domain, with the rest looked up from reference TRBV11-2 and TRBJ1-3, is EAGVAQSPRYKIIEKRQSVAFWCNPISGHATLYWYQQILGQGPKLLIQFQNNGVVDDSQLPKDRFSAERLKGVDSTLKIQPAKLEDSAVYLCASSSWDRGVNTIYFGEGSWLTVV.

Only one count was recorded for this clone. This chain uses TRBV6-6 with TRBJ2-1, with D tentatively TRBD1 (6 bases). Germline assignment: CDR1 MNHNY and CDR2 SVGAGI (reference sequence). This CDR3 spans 13 amino acids. Trimming removed 0 bases from V and 6 bases from J, with 6 bases in between. CDR3 DNA sequence: TGTGCCAGCAGTTACTCGGGGGCCAATGAGCAGTTCTTC. This sequence encodes CASSYSGANEQFF.

The chain combines TRBV6-5 with TRBJ1-1, with a possible D match to TRBD1 (5 bases). This CDR3 comprises 13 residues. V gave up 6 bases and J gave up 5 bases, with 13 bases separating them. Germline loops: CDR1 MNHEY, CDR2 SVGAGI. The CDR3 bases are TGTGCCAGCAGGCCCCAGGGAAGAACTGAAGCTTTCTTT. It yields the protein CASRPQGRTEAFF.

The chain links TRBV6-4 to TRBJ1-6; 9 bases fit TRBD1. V lost 6 bases to trimming and J lost 8 bases; unmatched junction nucleotides: 11. Germline-derived CDR1 and CDR2 are MRHNA and SNTAGT. The CDR3 contains 16 residues. CDR3 region: CASSPSSRQGDSPLHF. The CDR3 nucleotides read TGTGCCAGCAGCCCTTCCTCCCGACAGGGGGATTCACCCCTCCACTTT.

The chain has TRBV5-5 and TRBJ2-5, with TRBD2 matching over 7 bases. Losses at the gene ends were 0 bases for V and 6 bases for J; bases not matched to a gene: 8. The CDR3 extends over 15 amino acids. Germline-derived CDR1 and CDR2 are SGHKS and YYEKEE (reference sequence). CDR3 loop: CASSLGGGSGKTQYF. CDR3 DNA: TGTGCCAGCAGCTTGGGGGGGGGAAGCGGGAAGACCCAGTACTTC.

This clone was detected a few times. The rearrangement joins TRBV5-1 to TRBJ2-7, with a possible D match to TRBD1 (7 bases). Germline V CDR1 and CDR2: SGHRS, YFSETQ. CDR3 length: 15 amino acids. Trimming left V 2 bases short and J 6 bases short, with 18 bases between. The CDR3: CASSFRGVGESEQYV. In DNA, the CDR3 is TGCGCCAGCAGCTTCAGGGGGGTCGGAGAAAGCGAGCAGTACGTC.

The CDR3 nucleotides are TGTGCCAGCAGCTTATCCGGTGGGAACGAGCAGTACGTC. Translated, it gives CASSLSGGNEQYV. V gene TRBV7-9 combines with J gene TRBJ2-7; D is uncertain. The ends were cut back, 2 bases at V and 5 bases at J, with 10 bases in the middle. CDR1 SEHNR and CDR2 FQNEAQ come from the germline V gene (reference sequence). The CDR3 totals 13 residues.

The rearrangement joins TRBV5-1 to TRBJ2-1; 12 positions agree with TRBD2. The length of the CDR3 is 15 residues. The V segment lost 4 bases and the J segment 9 bases; nucleotides outside the gene matches: 8. Germline lookup yields CDR1 SGHRS and CDR2 YFSETQ. The CDR3 sequence is CASSVTSGGRFEQFF. The CDR3 DNA is TGCGCCAGCAGCGTTACTAGCGGGGGGCGTTTTGAGCAGTTCTTC. The complete variable domain, with remaining parts taken from reference TRBV5-1 and TRBJ2-1, reads KAGVTQTPRYLIKTRGQQVTLSCSPISGHRSVSWYQQTPGQGLQFLFEYFSETQRNKGNFPGRFSGRQFSNSRSEMNVSTLELGDSALYLCASSVTSGGRFEQFFGPGTRLTVL.

The chain combines TRBV6-5 with TRBJ2-7, with D possibly being TRBD1 (5 bases). This CDR3 has 12 amino acids. The V end lost 6 bases, the J end lost 8 bases, and 14 bases lay between the germline ends. Germline V gene lookup returns CDR1 MNHEY and CDR2 SVGAGI. In DNA form, the CDR3 reads TGTGCCAGCAGCCCCGACAGTGTCAAGCAGTACGTC. This gives the protein CASSPDSVKQYV.

The sample holds a few counts of this clone. The chain recombines TRBV19 with TRBJ1-6; D gene unclear. CDR1 and CDR2 (germline): LNHDA, SQIVND (reference sequence). V was shortened by 3 bases and J by 9 bases, with 9 bases between the two germline ends. This CDR3 has 13 residues. The CDR3 DNA sequence: TGTGCCAGTAGTATTAATCAGGTTTCACCCCTCCACTTT. It yields the protein CASSINQVSPLHF.

The chain recombines TRBV3-1 (or the pseudogene TRBV3-2) with TRBJ1-6; perhaps TRBD1 as D (6 bases). The CDR3 has 15 amino acids. Trimming stripped 5 bases from V and 9 bases from J, with 17 bases between. Germline V gene lookup returns CDR1 LGHDT and CDR2 YNNKEL (reference sequence). CDR3 DNA: TGTGCCAGCAGCGATCTCACAGGGCGTCGTTCACCCCTCCACTTT. Translating gives CASSDLTGRRSPLHF.